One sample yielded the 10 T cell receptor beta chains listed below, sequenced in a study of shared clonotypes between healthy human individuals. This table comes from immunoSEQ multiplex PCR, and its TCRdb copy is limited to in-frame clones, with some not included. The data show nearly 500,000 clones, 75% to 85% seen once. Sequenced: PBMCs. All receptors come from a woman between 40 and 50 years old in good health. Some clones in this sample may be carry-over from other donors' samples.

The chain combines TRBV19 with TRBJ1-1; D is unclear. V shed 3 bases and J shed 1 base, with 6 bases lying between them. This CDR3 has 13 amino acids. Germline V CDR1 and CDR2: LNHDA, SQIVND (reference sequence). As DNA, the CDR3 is TGTGCCAGTAGTATGTCCGGGAACACTGAAGCTTTCTTT. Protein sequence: CASSMSGNTEAFF.

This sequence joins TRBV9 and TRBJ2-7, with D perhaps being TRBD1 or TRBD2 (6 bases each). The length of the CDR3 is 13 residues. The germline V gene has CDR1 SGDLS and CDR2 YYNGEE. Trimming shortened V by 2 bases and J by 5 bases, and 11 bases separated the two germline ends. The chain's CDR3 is CASSVGGSDEQYF. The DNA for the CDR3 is TGTGCCAGCAGCGTGGGGGGCTCGGACGAGCAGTACTTC.

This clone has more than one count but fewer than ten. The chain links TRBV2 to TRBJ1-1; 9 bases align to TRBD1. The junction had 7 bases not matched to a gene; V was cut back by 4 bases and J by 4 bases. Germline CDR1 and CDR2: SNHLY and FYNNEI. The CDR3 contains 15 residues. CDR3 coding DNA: TGTGCCAGCAGTGCAGGACAGGGGAGGAGCACTGAAGCTTTCTTT. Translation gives CASSAGQGRSTEAFF.

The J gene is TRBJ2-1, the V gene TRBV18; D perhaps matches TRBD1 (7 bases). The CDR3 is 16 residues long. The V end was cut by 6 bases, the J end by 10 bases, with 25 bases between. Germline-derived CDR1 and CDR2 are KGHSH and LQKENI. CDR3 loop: CASSPQGGGLQWEQFF. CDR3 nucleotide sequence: TGTGCCAGCTCCCCCCAGGGGGGAGGATTACAATGGGAGCAGTTCTTC.

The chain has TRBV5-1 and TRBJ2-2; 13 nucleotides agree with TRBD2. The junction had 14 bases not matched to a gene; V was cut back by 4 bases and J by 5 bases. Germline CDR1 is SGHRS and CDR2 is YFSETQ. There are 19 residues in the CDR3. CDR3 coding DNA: TGCGCCAGCAGCCCCGGACTAGCGGGAGCTAAGGTTTATACCGGGGAGCTGTTTTTT. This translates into CASSPGLAGAKVYTGELFF.

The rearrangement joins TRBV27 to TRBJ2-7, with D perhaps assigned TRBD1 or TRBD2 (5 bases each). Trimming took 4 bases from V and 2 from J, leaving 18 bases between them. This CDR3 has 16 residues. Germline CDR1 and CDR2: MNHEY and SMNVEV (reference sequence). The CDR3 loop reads CASSYIGGTHPYEQYF. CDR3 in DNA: TGTGCCAGCAGTTATATAGGTGGGACGCACCCCTACGAGCAGTACTTC.

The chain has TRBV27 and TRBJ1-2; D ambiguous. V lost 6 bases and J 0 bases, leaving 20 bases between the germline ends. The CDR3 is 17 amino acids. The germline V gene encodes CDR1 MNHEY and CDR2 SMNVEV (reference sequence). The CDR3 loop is CASSRARASAANYGYTF. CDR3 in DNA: TGTGCCAGCAGCCGGGCTCGCGCCAGCGCCGCTAACTATGGCTACACCTTC.

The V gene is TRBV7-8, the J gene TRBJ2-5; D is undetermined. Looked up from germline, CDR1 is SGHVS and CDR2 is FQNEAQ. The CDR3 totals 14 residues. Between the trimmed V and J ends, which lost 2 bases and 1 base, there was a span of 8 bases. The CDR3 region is CASSLPEVQETQYF. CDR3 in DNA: TGTGCCAGCAGCTTACCCGAGGTCCAAGAGACCCAGTACTTC.

DNA for the CDR3: TGTGCCAGCAGCTATACAGGGAGCCGAGGGGAGACCCAGTACTTC. This gives the protein CASSYTGSRGETQYF. The chain carries TRBV28 and TRBJ2-5; possible D gene TRBD1, 6 bases. This CDR3 is 15 amino acids long. In germline, CDR1 is MDHEN, CDR2 SYDVKM. With 6 bases removed from V and 5 bases from J, the gap between germline ends came to 19 bases.

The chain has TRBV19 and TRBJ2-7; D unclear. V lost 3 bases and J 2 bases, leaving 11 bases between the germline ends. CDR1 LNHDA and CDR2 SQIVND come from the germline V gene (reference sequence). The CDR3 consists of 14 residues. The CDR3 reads CASSIMTGPYEQYF. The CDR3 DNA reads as TGTGCCAGTAGTATTATGACCGGACCCTACGAGCAGTACTTC.